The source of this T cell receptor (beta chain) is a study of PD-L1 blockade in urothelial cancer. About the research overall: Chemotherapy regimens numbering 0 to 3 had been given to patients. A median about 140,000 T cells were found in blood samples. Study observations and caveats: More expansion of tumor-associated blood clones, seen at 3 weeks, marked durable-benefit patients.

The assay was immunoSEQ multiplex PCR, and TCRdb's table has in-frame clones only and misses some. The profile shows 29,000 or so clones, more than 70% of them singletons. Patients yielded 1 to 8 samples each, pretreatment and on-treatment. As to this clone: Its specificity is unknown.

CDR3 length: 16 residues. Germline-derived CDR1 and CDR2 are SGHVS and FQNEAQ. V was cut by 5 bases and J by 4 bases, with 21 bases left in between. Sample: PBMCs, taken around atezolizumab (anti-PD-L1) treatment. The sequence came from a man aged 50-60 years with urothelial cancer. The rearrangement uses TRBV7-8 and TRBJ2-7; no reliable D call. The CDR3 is CASSTDKTPFPYEQYF. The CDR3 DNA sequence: TGTGCCAGCAGCACAGATAAGACCCCCTTCCCTTACGAGCAGTACTTC.